The TCR beta chain described here comes from a study of cytomegalovirus exposure and HLA in healthy donors. PCR employed 60 Vbeta and 13 Jbeta primers. The protocol was immunoSEQ multiplex PCR, while the TCRdb copy is restricted to in-frame clones and leaves out a portion. The repertoire consists of approximately 91,000 clones, with 86% occurring once and the leading ten covering 8.5% to 10%. Study-wide results and caveats: Reports indicate that TCR beta sequences accurately predicted the HLA-A and HLA-B alleles of most subjects.

As for the donors, each was a healthy bone marrow donor. Germline loops: CDR1 SGHTA, CDR2 FQGNSA. The CDR3 extends over 14 amino acids. The V end was cut by 0 bases, the J end by 6 bases, with 9 bases between. Worth noting for this clone: Its target is not known.

This receptor was taken from a young man in good health and CMV-seropositive. The genes are TRBV7-2 and TRBJ1-5, with D possibly TRBD1 on 5 matching bases. The material sequenced was PBMCs. The CDR3 DNA follows: TGTGCCAGCAGCTTAGCACCAGGGCGTCAGCCCCAGCATTTT. This sequence encodes CASSLAPGRQPQHF.